Here is one TCR beta chain with its context. What it recognizes is unknown. This entry belongs to a study of T cells in localized non-small cell lung cancer. Notes on the study in general: Detection in adjacent lung was observed for a median roughly 55 of the top 100 tumor clones.

Method: immunoSEQ multiplex PCR; TCRdb's copy keeps in-frame clones and lacks some. The table lists around 20,000 clones, 86% of them singletons. The ends were cut back, 5 bases at V and 7 bases at J, with 15 bases in the middle. The CDR3 totals 15 residues. CDR1 is SGHVS, CDR2 FQNEAQ, per germline. This clonotype was sampled from a woman aged 35-70 years with stage I lung adenocarcinoma. This specimen consisted of peripheral blood, obtained before any cancer treatment. The chain is built from TRBV7-8 and TRBJ1-6; D unresolved. The DNA for the CDR3 is TGTGCCAGCAGCCTTACAATAGGGAACAATTCACCCCTCCACTTT. Translated, it gives CASSLTIGNNSPLHF.